These 9 T cell receptor beta chains were sequenced from one sample in a study of blood T cell repertoires in COVID-19. Using immunoSEQ multiplex PCR, the repertoire was profiled, and TCRdb retains in-frame clones only, with some absent. The data contain over 40,000 clones, over 80% of them seen just once; the ten biggest clones take up 9.5% to 15%. Sequencing used peripheral blood. The receptor set was obtained from a human donor in a cohort sampled during active COVID-19.

J is TRBJ1-2 and V is TRBV28, with TRBD1 as a possible D gene (6 bases). The CDR3 covers 13 residues. Per germline, CDR1 MDHEN and CDR2 SYDVKM. Between the trimmed V and J ends, which lost 8 bases and 4 bases, there was a span of 14 bases. The CDR3 DNA is TGTGCCAGCTCATTGGGGGCTTTCTATGGCTACACCTTC. This sequence encodes CASSLGAFYGYTF.

CDR3 region: CASSFRGNVLTF. The CDR3, as DNA: TGTGCCAGCAGCTTCCGGGGTAACGTCCTGACTTTC. This rearrangement joins TRBV28 to TRBJ2-6; D is perhaps TRBD2 (5 bases). Germline V gene data show CDR1 as MDHEN and CDR2 as SYDVKM. The CDR3 is made up of 12 amino acids. V was clipped by 6 bases and J by 10 bases, with 10 bases between them.

The rearrangement links TRBV6-2 or TRBV6-3 to TRBJ1-5; no definite D call. CDR1 is MNHEY, CDR2 SVGEGT, per germline. Trimming cost V 4 bases and J 5 bases, with 15 bases left between them. CDR3 size: 15 residues. CDR3 sequence (DNA): TGTGCCAGCAGTTCGGACTTCTTCGGCCATCAGCCCCAGCATTTT. Protein product: CASSSDFFGHQPQHF.

The chain carries TRBV7-2 and TRBJ2-1; 8 positions match TRBD1. The CDR3 has 15 amino acids. Germline lookup yields CDR1 SGHTA and CDR2 FQGNSA. Losses at the gene ends were 5 bases for V and 6 bases for J; bases not matched to a gene: 9. CDR3 residues: CASSQSRGRGNEQFF. The CDR3 nucleotides are TGTGCCAGCAGCCAAAGCAGGGGGCGCGGCAATGAGCAGTTCTTC.

V usage is TRBV27 and J usage is TRBJ2-7; D ambiguous. Trimming took 0 bases from V and 2 from J, leaving 11 bases between them. The CDR3 is made up of 15 amino acids. CDR1 is MNHEY, CDR2 SMNVEV, per germline (reference sequence). The CDR3 loop reads CASSLSSAPPYEQYF. In nucleotides, the CDR3 is TGTGCCAGCAGTTTATCGAGCGCGCCCCCCTACGAGCAGTACTTC.

CDR3 nucleotides: TGTGCCAGCTCACCAAGGACTAGCGGGACGGGTGAGCAGTACTTC. This translates into CASSPRTSGTGEQYF. This chain links TRBV18 with TRBJ2-7; TRBD2 matches 12 bases. The CDR3 is 15 residues long. Germline values: CDR1 KGHSH, CDR2 LQKENI. Trimming removed 2 bases from V and 7 bases from J; junction bases left unmatched: 6.

V gene TRBV29-1 combines with J gene TRBJ2-1, with TRBD2 identical over 11 bases. The CDR3 extends over 16 amino acids. J gave up 3 bases and V 5 bases, and 9 bases lay outside the gene matches. Per germline, CDR1 SQVTM and CDR2 ANQGSEA. CDR3 residues: CSVQTSSGRFYNEQFF. The CDR3 bases are TGCAGCGTTCAGACTTCTAGCGGGAGGTTCTACAATGAGCAGTTCTTC.

The chain uses TRBV27 and TRBJ1-6, with a tentative D call TRBD1 (5 bases). Per the germline V gene, CDR1 is MNHEY and CDR2 is SMNVEV (reference sequence). This CDR3 contains 14 residues. V dropped 3 bases and J dropped 10 bases, with 13 bases sitting between them. The DNA of the CDR3 is TGTGCCAGCAGTTTCCGGCAGGGTAGCTCACCCCTCCACTTT. The encoded protein is CASSFRQGSSPLHF.

The chain has TRBV7-9 and TRBJ2-7; 8 positions agree with TRBD1. The CDR3 runs 14 residues. With 2 bases clipped from V and 4 bases from J, the junction kept 4 bases outside the gene matches. In germline, CDR1 is SEHNR, CDR2 FQNEAQ (reference sequence). In nucleotides, the CDR3 is TGTGCCAGCAGCTTACTGGACAGGGCTTACGAGCAGTACTTC. Translating gives CASSLLDRAYEQYF.